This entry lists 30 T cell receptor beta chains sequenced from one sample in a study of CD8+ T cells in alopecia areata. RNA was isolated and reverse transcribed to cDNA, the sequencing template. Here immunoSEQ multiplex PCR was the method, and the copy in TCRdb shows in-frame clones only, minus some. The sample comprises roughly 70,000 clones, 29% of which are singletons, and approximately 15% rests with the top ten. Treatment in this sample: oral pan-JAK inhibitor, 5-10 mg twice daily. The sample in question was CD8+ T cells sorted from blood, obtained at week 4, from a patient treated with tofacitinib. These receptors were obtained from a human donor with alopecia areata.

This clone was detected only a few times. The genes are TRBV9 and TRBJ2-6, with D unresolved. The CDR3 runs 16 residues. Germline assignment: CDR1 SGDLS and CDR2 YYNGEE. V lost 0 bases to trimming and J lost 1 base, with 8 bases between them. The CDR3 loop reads CASSVERSSGANVLTF. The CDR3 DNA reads TGTGCCAGCAGCGTAGAGAGAAGTTCTGGGGCCAACGTCCTGACTTTC.

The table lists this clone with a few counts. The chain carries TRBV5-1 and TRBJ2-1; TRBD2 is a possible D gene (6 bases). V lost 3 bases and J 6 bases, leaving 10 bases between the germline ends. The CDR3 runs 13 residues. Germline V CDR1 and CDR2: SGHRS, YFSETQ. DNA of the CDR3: TGCGCCAGCAGCTGGGGCGGGATCAATGAGCAGTTCTTC. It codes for CASSWGGINEQFF.

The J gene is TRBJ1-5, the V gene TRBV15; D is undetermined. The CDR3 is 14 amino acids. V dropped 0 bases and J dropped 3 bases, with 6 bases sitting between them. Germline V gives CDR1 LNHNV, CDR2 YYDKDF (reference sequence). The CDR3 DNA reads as TGTGCCACCAGCAGAGATCTCAACAATCAGCCCCAGCATTTT. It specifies CATSRDLNNQPQHF.

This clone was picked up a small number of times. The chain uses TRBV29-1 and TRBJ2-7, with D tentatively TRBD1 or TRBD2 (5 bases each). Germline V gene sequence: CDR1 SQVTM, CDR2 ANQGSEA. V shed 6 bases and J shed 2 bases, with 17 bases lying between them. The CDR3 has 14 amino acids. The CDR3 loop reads CSVVTGTRTYEQYF. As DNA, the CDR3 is TGCAGCGTCGTCACCGGGACCCGGACCTACGAGCAGTACTTC.

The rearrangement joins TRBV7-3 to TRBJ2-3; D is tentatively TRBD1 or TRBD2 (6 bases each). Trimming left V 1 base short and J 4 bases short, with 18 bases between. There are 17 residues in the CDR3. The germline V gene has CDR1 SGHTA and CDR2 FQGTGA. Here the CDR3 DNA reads TGTGCCAGCAGCTTAAGAGGGGGGACACCTAGACCAGATACGCAGTATTTT. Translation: CASSLRGGTPRPDTQYF.

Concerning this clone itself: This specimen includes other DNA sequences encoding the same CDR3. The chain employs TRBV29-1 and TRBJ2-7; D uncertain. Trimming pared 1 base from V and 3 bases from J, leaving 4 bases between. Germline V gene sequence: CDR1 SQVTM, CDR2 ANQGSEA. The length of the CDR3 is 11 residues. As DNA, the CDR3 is TGCAGCGTTGAAGCTAGCTACGAGCAGTACTTC. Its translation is CSVEASYEQYF.

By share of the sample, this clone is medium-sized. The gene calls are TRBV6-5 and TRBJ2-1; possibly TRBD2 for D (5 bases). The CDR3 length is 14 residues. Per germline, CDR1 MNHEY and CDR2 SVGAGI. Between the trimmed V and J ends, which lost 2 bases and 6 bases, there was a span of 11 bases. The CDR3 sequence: CASSYTREGNEQFF. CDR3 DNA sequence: TGTGCCAGCAGTTACACACGGGAAGGCAATGAGCAGTTCTTC.

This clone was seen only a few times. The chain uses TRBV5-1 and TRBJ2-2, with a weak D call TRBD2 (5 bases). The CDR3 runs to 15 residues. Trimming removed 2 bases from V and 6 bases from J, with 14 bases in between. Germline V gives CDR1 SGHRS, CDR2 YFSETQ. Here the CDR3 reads CASSLYRDAPGELFF. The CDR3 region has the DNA TGCGCCAGCAGCTTATATCGGGATGCCCCCGGGGAGCTGTTTTTT.

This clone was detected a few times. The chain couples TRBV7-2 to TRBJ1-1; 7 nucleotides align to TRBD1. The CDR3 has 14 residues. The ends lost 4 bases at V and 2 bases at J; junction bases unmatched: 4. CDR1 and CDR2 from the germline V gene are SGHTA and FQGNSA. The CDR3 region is CASSYGTANTEAFF. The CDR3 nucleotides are TGTGCCAGCAGCTACGGGACAGCTAACACTGAAGCTTTCTTT. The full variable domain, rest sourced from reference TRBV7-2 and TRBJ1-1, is GAGVSQSPSNKVTEKGKDVELRCDPISGHTALYWYRQSLGQGLEFLIYFQGNSAPDKSGLPSDRFSAERTGGSVSTLTIQRTQQEDSAVYLCASSYGTANTEAFFGQGTRLTVV.

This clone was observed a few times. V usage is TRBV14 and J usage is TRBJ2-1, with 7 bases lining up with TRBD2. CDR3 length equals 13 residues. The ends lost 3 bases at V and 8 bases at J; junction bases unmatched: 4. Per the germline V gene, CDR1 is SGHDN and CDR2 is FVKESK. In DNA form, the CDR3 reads TGTGCCAGCAGCCAGGCTAGCGGCGATGAGCAGTTCTTC. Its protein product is CASSQASGDEQFF. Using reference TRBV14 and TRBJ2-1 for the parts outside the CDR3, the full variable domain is EAGVTQFPSHSVIEKGQTVTLRCDPISGHDNLYWYRRVMGKEIKFLLHFVKESKQDESGMPNNRFLAERTGGTYSTLKVQPAELEDSGVYFCASSQASGDEQFFGPGTRLTVL.

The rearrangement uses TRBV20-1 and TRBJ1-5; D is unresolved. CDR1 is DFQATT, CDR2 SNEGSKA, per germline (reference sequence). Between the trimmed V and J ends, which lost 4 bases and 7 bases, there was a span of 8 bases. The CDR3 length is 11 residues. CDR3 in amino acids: CSAKDGQPQHF. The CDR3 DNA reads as TGCAGTGCTAAGGACGGACAGCCCCAGCATTTT.

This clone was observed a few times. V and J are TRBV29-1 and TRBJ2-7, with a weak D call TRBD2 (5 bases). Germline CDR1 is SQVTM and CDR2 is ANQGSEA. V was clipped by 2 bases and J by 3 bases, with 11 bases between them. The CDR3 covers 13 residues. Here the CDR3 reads CSVETGVYYEQYF. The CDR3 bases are TGCAGCGTTGAAACCGGGGTTTACTACGAGCAGTACTTC.

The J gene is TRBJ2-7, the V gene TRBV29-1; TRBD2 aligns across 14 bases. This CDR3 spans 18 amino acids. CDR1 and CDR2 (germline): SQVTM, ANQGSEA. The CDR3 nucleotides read TGCAGTCTATCCTTAATTTCCGGGACTAGCGGGAGTACGTACGAGCAGTACTTC. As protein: CSLSLISGTSGSTYEQYF.

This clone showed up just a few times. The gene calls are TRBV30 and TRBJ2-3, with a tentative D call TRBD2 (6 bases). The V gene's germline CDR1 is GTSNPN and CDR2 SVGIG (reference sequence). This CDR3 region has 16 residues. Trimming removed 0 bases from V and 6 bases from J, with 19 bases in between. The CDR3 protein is CAWSVQEGLSTDTQYF. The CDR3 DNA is TGTGCCTGGAGTGTACAGGAGGGTTTAAGTACGGATACGCAGTATTTT.

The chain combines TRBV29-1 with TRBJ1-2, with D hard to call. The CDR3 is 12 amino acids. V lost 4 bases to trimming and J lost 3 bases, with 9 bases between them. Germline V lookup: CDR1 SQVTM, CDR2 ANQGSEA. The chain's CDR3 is CSVVREDYGYTF. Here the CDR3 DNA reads TGCAGCGTTGTAAGGGAAGACTATGGCTACACCTTC.

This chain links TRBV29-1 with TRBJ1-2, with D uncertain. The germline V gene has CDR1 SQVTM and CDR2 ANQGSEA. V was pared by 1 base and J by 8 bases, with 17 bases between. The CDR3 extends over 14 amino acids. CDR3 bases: TGCAGCGTTGAAGTTCCCCGGACGACTAGGGGCTACACCTTC. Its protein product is CSVEVPRTTRGYTF.

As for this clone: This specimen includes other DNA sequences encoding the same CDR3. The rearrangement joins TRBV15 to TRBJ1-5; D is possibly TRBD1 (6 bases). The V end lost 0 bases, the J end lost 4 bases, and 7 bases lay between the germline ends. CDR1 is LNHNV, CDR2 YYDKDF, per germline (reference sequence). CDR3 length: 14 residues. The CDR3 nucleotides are TGTGCCACCAGCAGAGACAGGGGAAATCAGCCCCAGCATTTT. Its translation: CATSRDRGNQPQHF.

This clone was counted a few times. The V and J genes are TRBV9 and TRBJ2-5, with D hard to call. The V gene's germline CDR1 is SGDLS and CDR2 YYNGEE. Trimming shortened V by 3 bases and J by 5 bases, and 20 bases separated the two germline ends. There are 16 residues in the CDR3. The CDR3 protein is CASSGNIIVPLETQYF. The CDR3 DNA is TGTGCCAGCAGCGGGAACATAATAGTACCTTTGGAGACCCAGTACTTC.

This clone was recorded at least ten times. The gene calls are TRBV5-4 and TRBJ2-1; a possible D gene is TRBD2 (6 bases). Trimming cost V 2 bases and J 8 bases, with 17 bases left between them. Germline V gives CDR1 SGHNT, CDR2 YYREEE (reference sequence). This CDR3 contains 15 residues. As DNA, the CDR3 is TGTGCCAGCAGCTTCTCTCGGGTGCCGGGGGATGAGCAGTTCTTC. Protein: CASSFSRVPGDEQFF.

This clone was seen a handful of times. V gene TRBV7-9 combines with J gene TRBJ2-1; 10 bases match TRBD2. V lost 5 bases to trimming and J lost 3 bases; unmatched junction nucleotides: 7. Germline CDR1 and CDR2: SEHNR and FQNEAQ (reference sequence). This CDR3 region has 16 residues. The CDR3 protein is CASSPASGSFYNEQFF. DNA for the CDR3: TGTGCCAGCAGCCCGGCTAGCGGGAGCTTCTACAATGAGCAGTTCTTC. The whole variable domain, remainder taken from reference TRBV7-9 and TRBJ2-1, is DTGVSQNPRHKITKRGQNVTFRCDPISEHNRLYWYRQTLGQGPEFLTYFQNEAQLEKSRLLSDRFSAERPKGSFSTLEIQRTEQGDSAMYLCASSPASGSFYNEQFFGPGTRLTVL.

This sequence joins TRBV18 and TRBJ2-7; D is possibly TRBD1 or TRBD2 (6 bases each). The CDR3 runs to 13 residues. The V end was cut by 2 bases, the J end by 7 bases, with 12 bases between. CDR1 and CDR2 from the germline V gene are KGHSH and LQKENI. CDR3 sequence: CASSPGGGDEQYF. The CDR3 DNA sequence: TGTGCCAGCTCACCAGGAGGGGGAGATGAGCAGTACTTC.

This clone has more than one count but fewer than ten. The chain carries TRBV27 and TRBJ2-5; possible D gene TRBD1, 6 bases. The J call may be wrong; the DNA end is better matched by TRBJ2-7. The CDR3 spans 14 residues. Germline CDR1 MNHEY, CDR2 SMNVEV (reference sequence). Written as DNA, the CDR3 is TGTGCCAGCAGTCTCCGACAGGCCGCCTACGAGCAGTACTTC. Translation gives CASSLRQAAYEQYF.

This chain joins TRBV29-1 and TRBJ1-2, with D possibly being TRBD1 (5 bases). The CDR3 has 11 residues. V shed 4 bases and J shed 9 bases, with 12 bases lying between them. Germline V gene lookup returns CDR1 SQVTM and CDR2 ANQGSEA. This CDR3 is CSVAGFDSYTF. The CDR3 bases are TGCAGCGTTGCAGGGTTCGACAGCTACACCTTC.

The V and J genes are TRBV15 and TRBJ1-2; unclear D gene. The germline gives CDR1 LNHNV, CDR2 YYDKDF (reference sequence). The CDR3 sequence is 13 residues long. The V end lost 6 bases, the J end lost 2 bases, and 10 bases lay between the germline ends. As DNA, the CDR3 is TGTGCCACCAGTAAGACACCCAACTATGGCTACACCTTC. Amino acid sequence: CATSKTPNYGYTF.

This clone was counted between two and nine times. CDR3 in DNA: TGTGCCAGTGCCTCGGGCCCCAATCAGCCCCAGCATTTT. Translation: CASASGPNQPQHF. This rearrangement joins TRBV2 to TRBJ1-5, with D hard to call. The CDR3 length is 13 residues. From germline, CDR1 is SNHLY and CDR2 FYNNEI. V was cut by 9 bases and J by 3 bases, with 12 bases left in between.

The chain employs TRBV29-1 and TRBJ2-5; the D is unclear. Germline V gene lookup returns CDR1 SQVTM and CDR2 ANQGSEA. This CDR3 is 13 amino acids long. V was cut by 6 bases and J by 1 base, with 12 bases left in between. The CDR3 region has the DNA TGCAGCGTGGAACAGACGCTCCAAGAGACCCAGTACTTC. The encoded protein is CSVEQTLQETQYF. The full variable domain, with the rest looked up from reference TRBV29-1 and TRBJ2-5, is SAVISQKPSRDICQRGTSLTIQCQVDSQVTMMFWYRQQPGQSLTLIATANQGSEATYESGFVIDKFPISRPNLTFSTLTVSNMSPEDSSIYLCSVEQTLQETQYFGPGTRLLVL.

The CDR3 coding sequence is TGCAGCGTTTGGGACCATTACCCCTACGAGCAGTACTTC. It translates to CSVWDHYPYEQYF. The chain uses TRBV29-1 and TRBJ2-7; D might be TRBD1 or TRBD2, each matching 5 bases. CDR3 length equals 13 residues. Trimming took off 5 bases at V and 2 bases at J, with 13 bases between the two ends. Germline V CDR1 and CDR2: SQVTM, ANQGSEA.

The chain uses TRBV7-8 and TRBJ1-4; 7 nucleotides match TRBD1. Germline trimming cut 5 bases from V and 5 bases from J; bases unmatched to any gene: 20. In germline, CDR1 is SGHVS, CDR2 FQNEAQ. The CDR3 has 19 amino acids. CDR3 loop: CASSQKPLGTANRNEKLFF. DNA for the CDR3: TGTGCCAGCAGCCAAAAACCACTCGGGACAGCCAACCGGAATGAAAAACTGTTTTTT.

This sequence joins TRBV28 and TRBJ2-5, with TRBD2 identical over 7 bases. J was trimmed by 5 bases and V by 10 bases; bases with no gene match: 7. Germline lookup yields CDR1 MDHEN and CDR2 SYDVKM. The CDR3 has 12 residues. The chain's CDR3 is CATTGAGETQYF. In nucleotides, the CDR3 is TGTGCCACGACGGGAGCGGGGGAGACCCAGTACTTC. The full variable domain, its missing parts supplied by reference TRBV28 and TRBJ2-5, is DVKVTQSSRYLVKRTGEKVFLECVQDMDHENMFWYRQDPGLGLRLIYFSYDVKMKEKGDIPEGYSVSREKKERFSLILESASTNQTSMYLCATTGAGETQYFGPGTRLLVL.

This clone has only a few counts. For the CDR3, the DNA is TGCAGCGTTGGACAGGGTCGCGAGCAGTACTTC. Its translation is CSVGQGREQYF. The chain carries TRBV29-1 and TRBJ2-5; 7 nucleotides agree with TRBD1. The tail of the sequence fits TRBJ2-7 better, so the J call may be wrong. The germline gives CDR1 SQVTM, CDR2 ANQGSEA. The CDR3 totals 11 residues.